Below, 15 T cell receptor beta chains from the same sample are listed, as sequenced in a study of blood T cell repertoires in COVID-19. Method: immunoSEQ multiplex PCR; TCRdb's copy keeps in-frame clones and lacks some. The data show 150,000 to 200,000 clones, roughly 80% seen once. Sequencing was done on a sample of PBMCs or T cells enriched from blood (not recorded which). The receptors shown here come from a man between 50 and 59 years old who had recovered from COVID-19.

This clone has more than one count but fewer than ten. The gene calls are TRBV6-5 and TRBJ2-5; 10 bases are shared with TRBD1. Germline V gene sequence: CDR1 MNHEY, CDR2 SVGAGI. J was trimmed by 1 base and V by 6 bases; bases with no gene match: 5. This CDR3 has 15 amino acids. This CDR3 reads CASRAGTGVQETQYF. The CDR3 region has the DNA TGTGCCAGCAGGGCCGGGACAGGGGTCCAAGAGACCCAGTACTTC.

The V call is TRBV7-9, the J call TRBJ2-5; tentatively, D is TRBD2 (6 bases). V was pared by 7 bases and J by 4 bases, with 16 bases between. Germline CDR1 reads SEHNR; CDR2 reads FQNEAQ (reference sequence). This CDR3 contains 14 residues. The CDR3 DNA follows: TGTGCCAGCATAATGCCCAACGGGGGAGAGACCCAGTACTTC. Amino acids: CASIMPNGGETQYF. The full variable domain, completed using reference TRBV7-9 and TRBJ2-5, is DTGVSQNPRHKITKRGQNVTFRCDPISEHNRLYWYRQTLGQGPEFLTYFQNEAQLEKSRLLSDRFSAERPKGSFSTLEIQRTEQGDSAMYLCASIMPNGGETQYFGPGTRLLVL.

The chain has TRBV6-5 and TRBJ2-2; 10 bases map to TRBD2. The CDR3 runs 15 residues. From germline, CDR1 is MNHEY and CDR2 SVGAGI. J lost 6 bases, V lost 7 bases, and 8 bases had no gene match. CDR3: CASTELAGVPGELFF. The CDR3 DNA follows: TGTGCCAGCACGGAGCTAGCGGGAGTGCCCGGGGAGCTGTTTTTT.

The chain joins TRBV5-8 to TRBJ1-5; 7 bases line up with TRBD1. The V and J ends lost 1 base and 3 bases, in that order; junction bases with no gene match: 4. The germline CDR1 and CDR2 sequences are SGHTS and YDEGEE. This CDR3 is built from 15 residues. CDR3 amino acids: CASSLPGQPNQPQHF. CDR3 in DNA: TGTGCCAGCAGCTTGCCGGGACAGCCCAATCAGCCCCAGCATTTT. The full variable domain, its missing parts supplied by reference TRBV5-8 and TRBJ1-5, is EAGVTQSPTHLIKTRGQQATLRCSPISGHTSVYWYQQALGLGLQFLLWYDEGEERNRGNFPPRFSGRQFPNYSSELNVNALELEDSALYLCASSLPGQPNQPQHFGDGTRLSIL.

The V gene is TRBV10-1, the J gene TRBJ2-2, with a possible D match to TRBD2 (6 bases). Germline V gene sequence: CDR1 WNHNN, CDR2 SYGVQD (reference sequence). This CDR3 spans 15 amino acids. V was trimmed by 2 bases and J by 5 bases, leaving 12 bases between them. Here the CDR3 reads CASSEGMGGTGELFF. The CDR3 coding sequence is TGCGCCAGCAGTGAGGGCATGGGGGGAACCGGGGAGCTGTTTTTT.

The rearrangement joins TRBV7-3 to TRBJ2-7; 12 nucleotides line up with TRBD2. Germline trimming cut 4 bases from V and 5 bases from J; bases unmatched to any gene: 6. The CDR3 totals 15 residues. The germline CDR1 and CDR2 sequences are SGHTA and FQGTGA. Written as DNA, the CDR3 is TGTGCCAGCAGCTCGCTAGCGGGAGGGCCCCACGAGCAGTACTTC. Translation: CASSSLAGGPHEQYF.

The table lists this clone with a few counts. The CDR3 sequence is CASSQEPAMRTDTQYF. The CDR3, as DNA: TGTGCCAGCAGCCAAGAACCAGCAATGAGGACAGATACGCAGTATTTT. This rearrangement joins TRBV14 to TRBJ2-3; D remains unclear. CDR1 is SGHDN and CDR2 is FVKESK in the germline V gene. The length of the CDR3 is 16 residues. V was trimmed by 0 bases and J by 3 bases, leaving 13 bases between them.

This CDR3 is CASSPRQLGKNTEAFF. The CDR3 DNA reads TGTGCCAGCAGCCCACGACAGCTAGGAAAGAACACTGAAGCTTTCTTT. The chain joins TRBV7-9 to TRBJ1-1, with a tentative D call TRBD1 (5 bases). In germline, CDR1 is SEHNR, CDR2 FQNEAQ (reference sequence). Trimming pared 5 bases from V and 1 base from J, leaving 17 bases between. The CDR3 sequence is 16 residues long.

The chain has TRBV18 and TRBJ1-3; D not resolved. The germline CDR1 and CDR2 sequences are KGHSH and LQKENI. V lost 3 bases to trimming and J lost 4 bases, with 10 bases between them. The CDR3 is 14 residues long. The CDR3 sequence: CASSPLEAGNTIYF. The DNA of the CDR3 is TGTGCCAGCTCACCCCTAGAAGCCGGAAACACCATATATTTT.

This clone came up a few times. The chain carries TRBV11-2 and TRBJ1-4; weak D call: TRBD1 (5 bases). The CDR3 is 16 residues long. CDR1 is SGHAT, CDR2 FQNNGV, per germline. V was pared by 2 bases and J by 2 bases, with 12 bases between. CDR3 in DNA: TGTGCCAGCAGCTTACAAGGGGCCGGGACTAATGAAAAACTGTTTTTT. Protein product: CASSLQGAGTNEKLFF.

V is TRBV5-1 and J is TRBJ1-4; 9 nucleotides match TRBD1. The V segment lost 7 bases and the J segment 6 bases; nucleotides outside the gene matches: 7. Germline V lookup: CDR1 SGHRS, CDR2 YFSETQ. The CDR3 length is 14 residues. The CDR3 spells CASRRGQGYEKLFF. CDR3 nucleotides: TGCGCCAGCCGTCGCGGACAGGGGTATGAAAAACTGTTTTTT.

This chain connects TRBV27 to TRBJ2-3; unclear D gene. The V and J ends lost 8 bases and 0 bases respectively, with 12 bases between them. The CDR3 is 14 residues long. The germline V gene encodes CDR1 MNHEY and CDR2 SMNVEV (reference sequence). The CDR3 sequence is CASRRLTSTDTQYF. CDR3 bases: TGTGCCAGCCGTCGACTCACTAGCACAGATACGCAGTATTTT.

The sample holds one count of this clone. The chain links TRBV2 to TRBJ1-5; 7 bases fit TRBD1. Germline-derived CDR1 and CDR2 are SNHLY and FYNNEI. V was pared by 6 bases and J by 10 bases, with 12 bases of the junction left unmatched. The CDR3 contains 14 residues. The CDR3: CASSAGQDDRPQHF. The CDR3 region has the DNA TGTGCCAGCAGCGCAGGACAGGATGATCGACCCCAGCATTTT. The full variable domain, in which reference TRBV2 and TRBJ1-5 provide the parts outside the CDR3, is EPEVTQTPSHQVTQMGQEVILRCVPISNHLYFYWYRQILGQKVEFLVSFYNNEISEKSEIFDDQFSVERPDGSNFTLKIRSTKLEDSAMYFCASSAGQDDRPQHFGDGTRLSIL.

The V gene is TRBV18, the J gene TRBJ2-2, with unresolved D. Germline CDR1 KGHSH, CDR2 LQKENI. CDR3 length equals 13 residues. Between the trimmed V and J ends, which lost 3 bases and 2 bases, there was a span of 4 bases. In DNA form, the CDR3 reads TGTGCCAGCTCACCTTTAAACACCGGGGAGCTGTTTTTT. It codes for CASSPLNTGELFF.

The chain couples TRBV5-4 to TRBJ2-3; D possibly corresponds to TRBD1 (5 bases). Deletions cut 2 bases from V and 9 bases from J, with 22 bases between. CDR1 and CDR2 from the germline V gene are SGHNT and YYREEE (reference sequence). This CDR3 has 16 residues. The CDR3 reads CASSFPLGQGVFTQYF. For the CDR3, the DNA is TGTGCCAGCAGCTTTCCGTTGGGCCAGGGTGTGTTCACGCAGTATTTT.